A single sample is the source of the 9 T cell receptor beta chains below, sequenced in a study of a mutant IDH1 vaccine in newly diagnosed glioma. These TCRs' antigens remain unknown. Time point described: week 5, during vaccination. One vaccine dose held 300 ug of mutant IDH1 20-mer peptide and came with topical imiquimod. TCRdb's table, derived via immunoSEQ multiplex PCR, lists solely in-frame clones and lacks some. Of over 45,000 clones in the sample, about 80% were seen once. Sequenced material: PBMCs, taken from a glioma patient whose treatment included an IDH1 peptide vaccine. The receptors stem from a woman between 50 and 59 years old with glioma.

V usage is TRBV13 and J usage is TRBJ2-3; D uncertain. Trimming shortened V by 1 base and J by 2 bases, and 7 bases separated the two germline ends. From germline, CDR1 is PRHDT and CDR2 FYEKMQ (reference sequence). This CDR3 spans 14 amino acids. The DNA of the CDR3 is TGTGCCAGCAGCTTAGAAGGGTCCACAGATACGCAGTATTTT. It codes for CASSLEGSTDTQYF.

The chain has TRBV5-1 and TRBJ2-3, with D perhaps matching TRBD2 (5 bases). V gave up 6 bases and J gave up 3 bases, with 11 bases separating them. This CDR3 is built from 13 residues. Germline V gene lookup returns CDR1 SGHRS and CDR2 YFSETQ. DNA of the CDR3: TGCGCCAGCAAACTAGGACGTACAGATACGCAGTATTTT. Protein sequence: CASKLGRTDTQYF.

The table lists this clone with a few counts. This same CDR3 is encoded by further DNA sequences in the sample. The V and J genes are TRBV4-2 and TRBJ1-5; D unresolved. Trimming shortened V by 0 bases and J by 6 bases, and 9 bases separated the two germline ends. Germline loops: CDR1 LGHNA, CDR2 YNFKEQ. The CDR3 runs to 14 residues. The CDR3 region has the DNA TGTGCCAGCAGCCAAGACCGAGAGGGTCAGCCCCAGCATTTT. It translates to CASSQDREGQPQHF.

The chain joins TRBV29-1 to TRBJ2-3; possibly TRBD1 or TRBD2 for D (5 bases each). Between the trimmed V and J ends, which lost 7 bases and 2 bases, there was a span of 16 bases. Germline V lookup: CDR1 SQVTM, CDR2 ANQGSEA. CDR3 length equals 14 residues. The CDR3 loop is CSDDGASFTDTQYF. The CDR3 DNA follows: TGCAGCGACGACGGGGCCAGTTTCACAGATACGCAGTATTTT.

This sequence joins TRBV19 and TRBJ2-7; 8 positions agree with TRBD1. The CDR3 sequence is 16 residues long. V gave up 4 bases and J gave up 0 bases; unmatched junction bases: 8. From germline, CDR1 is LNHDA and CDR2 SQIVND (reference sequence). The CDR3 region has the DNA TGTGCCAGTAGTAGACCGACAGGGGACAACTCCTACGAGCAGTACTTC. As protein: CASSRPTGDNSYEQYF.

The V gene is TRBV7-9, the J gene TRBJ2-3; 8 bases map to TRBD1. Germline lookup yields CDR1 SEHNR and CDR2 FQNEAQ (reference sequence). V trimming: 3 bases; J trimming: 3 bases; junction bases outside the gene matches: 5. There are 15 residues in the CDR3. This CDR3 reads CASSFQGASTDTQYF. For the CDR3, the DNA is TGTGCCAGCAGCTTTCAGGGGGCGAGTACAGATACGCAGTATTTT.

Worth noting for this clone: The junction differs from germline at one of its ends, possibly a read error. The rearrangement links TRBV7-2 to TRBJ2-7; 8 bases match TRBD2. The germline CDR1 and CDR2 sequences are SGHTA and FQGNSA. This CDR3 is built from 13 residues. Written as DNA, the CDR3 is TGTGCCAGCAGCTTAAGGCTAGCGGGCGGAGAACTCTTC. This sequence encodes CASSLRLAGGELF.

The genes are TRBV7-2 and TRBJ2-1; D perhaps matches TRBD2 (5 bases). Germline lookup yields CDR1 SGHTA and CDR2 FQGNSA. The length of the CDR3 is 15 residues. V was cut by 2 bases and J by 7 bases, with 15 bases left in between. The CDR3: CASSLRLLAPNEQFF. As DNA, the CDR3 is TGTGCCAGCAGCTTAAGATTGCTAGCCCCTAATGAGCAGTTCTTC. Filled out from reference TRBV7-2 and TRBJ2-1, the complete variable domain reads GAGVSQSPSNKVTEKGKDVELRCDPISGHTALYWYRQSLGQGLEFLIYFQGNSAPDKSGLPSDRFSAERTGGSVSTLTIQRTQQEDSAVYLCASSLRLLAPNEQFFGPGTRLTVL.

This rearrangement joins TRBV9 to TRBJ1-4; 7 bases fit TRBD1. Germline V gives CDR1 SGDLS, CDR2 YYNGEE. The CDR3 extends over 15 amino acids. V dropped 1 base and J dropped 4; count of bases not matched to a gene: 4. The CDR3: CASSVLGTVNEKLFF. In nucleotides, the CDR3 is TGTGCCAGCAGCGTATTGGGGACAGTTAATGAAAAACTGTTTTTT.